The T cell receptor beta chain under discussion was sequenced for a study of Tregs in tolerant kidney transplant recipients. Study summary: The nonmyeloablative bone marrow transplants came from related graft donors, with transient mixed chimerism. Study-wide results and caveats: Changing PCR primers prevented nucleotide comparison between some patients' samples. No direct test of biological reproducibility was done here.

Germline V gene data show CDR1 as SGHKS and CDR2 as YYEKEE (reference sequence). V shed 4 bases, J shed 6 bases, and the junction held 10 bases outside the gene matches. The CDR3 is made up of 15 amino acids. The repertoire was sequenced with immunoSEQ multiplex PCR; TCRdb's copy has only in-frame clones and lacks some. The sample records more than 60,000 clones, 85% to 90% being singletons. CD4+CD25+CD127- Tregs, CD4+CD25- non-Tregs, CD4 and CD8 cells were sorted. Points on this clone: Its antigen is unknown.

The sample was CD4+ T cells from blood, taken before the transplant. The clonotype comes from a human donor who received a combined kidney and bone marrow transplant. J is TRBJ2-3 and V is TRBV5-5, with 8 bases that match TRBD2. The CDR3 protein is CASSVLAEYEDTQYF. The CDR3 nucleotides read TGTGCCAGCAGCGTACTAGCGGAATACGAGGATACGCAGTATTTT.